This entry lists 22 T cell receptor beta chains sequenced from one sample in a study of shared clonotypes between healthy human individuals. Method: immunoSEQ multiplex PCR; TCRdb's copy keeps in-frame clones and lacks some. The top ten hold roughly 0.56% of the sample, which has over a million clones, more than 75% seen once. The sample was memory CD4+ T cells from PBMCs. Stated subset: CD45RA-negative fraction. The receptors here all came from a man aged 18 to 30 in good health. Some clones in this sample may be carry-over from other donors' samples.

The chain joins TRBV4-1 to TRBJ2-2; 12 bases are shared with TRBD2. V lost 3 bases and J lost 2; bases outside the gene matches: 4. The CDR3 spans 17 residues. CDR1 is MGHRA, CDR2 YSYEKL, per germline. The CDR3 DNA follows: TGCGCCAGCAGCCAGTATGGACTAGCGGGAAACACCGGGGAGCTGTTTTTT. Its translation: CASSQYGLAGNTGELFF.

CDR3 amino acids: CASTVGTYTEAFF. The CDR3 DNA reads TGTGCCAGTACCGTCGGGACGTACACTGAAGCTTTCTTT. This chain joins TRBV19 and TRBJ1-1, with D maybe TRBD1 (5 bases). Germline CDR1 reads LNHDA; CDR2 reads SQIVND (reference sequence). Trimming cost V 7 bases and J 3 bases, with 12 bases left between them. This CDR3 comprises 13 residues.

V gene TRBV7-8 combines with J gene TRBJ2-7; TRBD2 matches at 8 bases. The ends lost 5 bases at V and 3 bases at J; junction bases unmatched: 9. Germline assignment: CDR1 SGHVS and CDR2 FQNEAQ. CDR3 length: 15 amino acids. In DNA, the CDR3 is TGTGCCAGCAGCGCACGGACTAGCAATCTCTACGAGCAGTACTTC. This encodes CASSARTSNLYEQYF.

This CDR3 reads CASSLATSGSIGELFF. CDR3 DNA sequence: TGTGCCAGCAGCTTGGCCACTAGCGGGAGCATCGGGGAGCTGTTTTTT. The V call is TRBV5-6, the J call TRBJ2-2; 11 bases are a match to TRBD2. The V gene end was trimmed by 0 bases and the J gene end by 7 bases; junction bases not matched to a gene: 5. Germline values: CDR1 SGHDT, CDR2 YYEEEE. The CDR3 is 16 residues long.

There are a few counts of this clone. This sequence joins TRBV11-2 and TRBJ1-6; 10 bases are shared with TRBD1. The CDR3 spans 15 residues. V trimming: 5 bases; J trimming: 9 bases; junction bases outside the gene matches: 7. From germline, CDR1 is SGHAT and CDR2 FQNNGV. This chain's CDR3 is CASSLRQGARSPLHF. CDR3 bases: TGTGCCAGCAGCCTACGACAGGGGGCGCGTTCACCCCTCCACTTT.

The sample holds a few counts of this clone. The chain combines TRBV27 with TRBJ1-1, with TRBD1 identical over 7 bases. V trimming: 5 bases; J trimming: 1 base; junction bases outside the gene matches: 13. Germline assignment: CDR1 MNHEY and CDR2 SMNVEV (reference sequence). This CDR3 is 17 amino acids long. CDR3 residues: CASSPRQGRKGNTEAFF. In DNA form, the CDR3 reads TGTGCCAGCAGTCCTAGACAGGGCCGGAAGGGGAACACTGAAGCTTTCTTT.

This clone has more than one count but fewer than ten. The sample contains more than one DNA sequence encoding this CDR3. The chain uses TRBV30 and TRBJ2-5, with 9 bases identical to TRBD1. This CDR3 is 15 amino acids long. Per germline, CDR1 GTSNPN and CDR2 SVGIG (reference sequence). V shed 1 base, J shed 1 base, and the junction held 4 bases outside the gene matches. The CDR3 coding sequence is TGTGCCTGGAGTGGGGGACAGGGCGCCCAAGAGACCCAGTACTTC. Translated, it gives CAWSGGQGAQETQYF.

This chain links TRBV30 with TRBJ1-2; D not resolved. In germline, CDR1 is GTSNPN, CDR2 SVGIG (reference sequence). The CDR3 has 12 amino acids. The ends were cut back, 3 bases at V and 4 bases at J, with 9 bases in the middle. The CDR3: CAWSFGLYGYTF. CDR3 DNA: TGTGCCTGGAGCTTCGGCCTCTATGGCTACACCTTC.

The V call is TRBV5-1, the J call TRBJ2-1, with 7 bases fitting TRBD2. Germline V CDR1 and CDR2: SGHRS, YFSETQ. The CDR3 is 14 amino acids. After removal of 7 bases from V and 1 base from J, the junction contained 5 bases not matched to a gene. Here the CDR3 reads CASLRGGSYNEQFF. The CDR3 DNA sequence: TGCGCCAGCCTACGCGGGGGTTCCTACAATGAGCAGTTCTTC.

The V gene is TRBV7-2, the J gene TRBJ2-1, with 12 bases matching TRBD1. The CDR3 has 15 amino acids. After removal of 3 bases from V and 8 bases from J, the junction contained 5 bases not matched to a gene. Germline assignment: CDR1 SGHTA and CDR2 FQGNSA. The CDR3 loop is CASSFSGQGAYEQFF. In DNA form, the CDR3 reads TGTGCCAGCAGCTTCTCGGGACAGGGGGCTTATGAGCAGTTCTTC.

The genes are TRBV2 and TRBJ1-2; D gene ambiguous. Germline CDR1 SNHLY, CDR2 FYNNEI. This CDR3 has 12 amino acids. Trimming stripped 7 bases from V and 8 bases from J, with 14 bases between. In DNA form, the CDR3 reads TGTGCCAGCATGTACGAGGGTTACGGCTACACCTTC. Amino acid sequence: CASMYEGYGYTF.

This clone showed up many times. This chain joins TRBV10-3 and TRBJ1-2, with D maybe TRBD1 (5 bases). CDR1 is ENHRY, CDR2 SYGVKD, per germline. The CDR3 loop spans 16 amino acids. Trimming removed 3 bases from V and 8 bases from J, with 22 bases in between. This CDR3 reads CAISDGTQTPRRGYTF. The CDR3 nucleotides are TGTGCCATCAGTGACGGGACTCAGACTCCCCGGCGGGGCTACACCTTC.

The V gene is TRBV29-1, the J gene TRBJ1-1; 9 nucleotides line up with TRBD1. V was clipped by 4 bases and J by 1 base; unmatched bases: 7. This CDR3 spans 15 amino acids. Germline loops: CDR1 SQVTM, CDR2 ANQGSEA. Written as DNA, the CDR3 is TGCAGCGTTGGGGGACAGGGATATTCGAACACTGAAGCTTTCTTT. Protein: CSVGGQGYSNTEAFF.

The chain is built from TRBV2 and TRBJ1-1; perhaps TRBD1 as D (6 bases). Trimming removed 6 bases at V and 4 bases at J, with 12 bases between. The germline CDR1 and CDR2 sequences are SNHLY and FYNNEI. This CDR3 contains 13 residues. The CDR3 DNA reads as TGTGCCAGCAGAAATAGGGGGACCACTGAAGCTTTCTTT. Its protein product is CASRNRGTTEAFF.

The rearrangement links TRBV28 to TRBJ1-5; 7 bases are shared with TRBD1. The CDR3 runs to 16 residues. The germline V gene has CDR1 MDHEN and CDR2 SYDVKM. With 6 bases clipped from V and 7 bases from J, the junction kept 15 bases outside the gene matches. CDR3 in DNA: TGTGCCAGCAGGGCGGGGGGGGACAGTTCAATCCAGCCCCAGCATTTT. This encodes CASRAGGDSSIQPQHF.

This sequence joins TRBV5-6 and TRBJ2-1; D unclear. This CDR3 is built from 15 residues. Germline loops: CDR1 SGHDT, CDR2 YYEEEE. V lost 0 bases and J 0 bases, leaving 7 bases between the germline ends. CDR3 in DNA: TGTGCCAGCAGCTTGGTGTTACTCTCCTACAATGAGCAGTTCTTC. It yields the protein CASSLVLLSYNEQFF.

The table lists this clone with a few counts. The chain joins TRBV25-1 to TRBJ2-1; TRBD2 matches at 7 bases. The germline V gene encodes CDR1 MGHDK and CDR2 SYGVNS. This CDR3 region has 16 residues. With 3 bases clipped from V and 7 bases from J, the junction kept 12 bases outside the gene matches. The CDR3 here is CASSEVYGSGSNEQFF. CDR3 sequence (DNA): TGTGCCAGCAGTGAGGTCTATGGTAGCGGGTCGAATGAGCAGTTCTTC.

The CDR3 sequence: CASSLGLWVDTGELFF. CDR3 coding DNA: TGCGCCAGCAGCTTGGGACTTTGGGTGGACACCGGGGAGCTGTTTTTT. V is TRBV5-1 and J is TRBJ2-2, with unresolved D. The CDR3 spans 16 residues. V dropped 0 bases and J dropped 3 bases, with 12 bases sitting between them. From germline, CDR1 is SGHRS and CDR2 YFSETQ.

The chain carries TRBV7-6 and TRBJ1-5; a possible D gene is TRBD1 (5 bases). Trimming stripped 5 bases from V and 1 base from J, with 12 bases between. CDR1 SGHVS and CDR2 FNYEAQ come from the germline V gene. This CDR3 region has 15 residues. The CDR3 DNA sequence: TGTGCCAGCAGCCCAGGGCCAGACAGCAATCAGCCCCAGCATTTT. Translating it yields CASSPGPDSNQPQHF.

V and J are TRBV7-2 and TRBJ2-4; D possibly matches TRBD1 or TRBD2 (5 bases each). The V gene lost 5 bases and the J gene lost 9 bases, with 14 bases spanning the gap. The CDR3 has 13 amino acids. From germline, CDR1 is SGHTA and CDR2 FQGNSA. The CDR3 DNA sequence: TGTGCCAGCAGCAGGGACGAGATCAGCATTCAGTACTTC. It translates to CASSRDEISIQYF.

CDR3 bases: TGTGCCAGCAACTCTGGGGGGACAGGGAAACTGTTTTTT. Its translation is CASNSGGTGKLFF. The rearrangement links TRBV7-9 to TRBJ1-4, with TRBD1 matching over 9 bases. The CDR3 is made up of 13 amino acids. V lost 7 bases to trimming and J lost 11 bases; unmatched junction nucleotides: 8. Germline assignment: CDR1 SEHNR and CDR2 FQNEAQ (reference sequence).

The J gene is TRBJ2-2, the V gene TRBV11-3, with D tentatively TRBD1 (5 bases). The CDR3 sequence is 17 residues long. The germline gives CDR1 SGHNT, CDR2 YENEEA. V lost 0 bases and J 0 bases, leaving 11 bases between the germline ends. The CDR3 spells CASSLEWGDANTGELFF. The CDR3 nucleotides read TGTGCCAGCAGCTTAGAGTGGGGCGACGCGAACACCGGGGAGCTGTTTTTT. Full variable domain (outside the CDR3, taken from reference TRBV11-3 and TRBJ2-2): EAGVVQSPRYKIIEKKQPVAFWCNPISGHNTLYWYLQNLGQGPELLIRYENEEAVDDSQLPKDRFSAERLKGVDSTLKIQPAELGDSAVYLCASSLEWGDANTGELFFGEGSRLTVL.